The T cell receptor (beta chain) under discussion was sequenced for a study of blood T cell repertoires in COVID-19. For the study at large: COVID-19 samples collected from the United States, Italy and Spain covered acute and convalescent phases.

Looked up from germline, CDR1 is MGHDK and CDR2 is SYGVNS. V lost 1 base, J lost 2 bases, and 4 bases stayed unmatched. The CDR3 is 16 amino acids. The protocol was immunoSEQ multiplex PCR, while the TCRdb copy is restricted to in-frame clones and leaves out a portion. The data hold about 250,000 clones, with 65% to 90% observed a single time. Specimen: PBMCs or T cells enriched from blood (not recorded which). The chain employs TRBV25-1 and TRBJ2-5, with 10 bases fitting TRBD2. This receptor was identified in a woman aged 45-65 years with acute COVID-19. The CDR3 region is CASSEWASGGQETQYF. CDR3 in DNA: TGTGCCAGCAGTGAATGGGCTAGCGGGGGACAAGAGACCCAGTACTTC.